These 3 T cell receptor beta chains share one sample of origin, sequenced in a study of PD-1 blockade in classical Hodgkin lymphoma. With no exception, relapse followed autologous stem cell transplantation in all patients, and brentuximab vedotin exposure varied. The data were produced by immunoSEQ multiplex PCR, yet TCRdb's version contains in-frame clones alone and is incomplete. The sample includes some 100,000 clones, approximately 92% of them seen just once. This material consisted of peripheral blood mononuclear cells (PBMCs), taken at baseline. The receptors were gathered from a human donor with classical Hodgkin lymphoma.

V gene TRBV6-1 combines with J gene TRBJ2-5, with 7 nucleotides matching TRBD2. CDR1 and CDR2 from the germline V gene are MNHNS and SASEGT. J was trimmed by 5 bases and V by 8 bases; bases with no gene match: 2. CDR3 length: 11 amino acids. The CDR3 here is CASGGVETQYF. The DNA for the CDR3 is TGTGCCAGCGGGGGGGTTGAGACCCAGTACTTC.

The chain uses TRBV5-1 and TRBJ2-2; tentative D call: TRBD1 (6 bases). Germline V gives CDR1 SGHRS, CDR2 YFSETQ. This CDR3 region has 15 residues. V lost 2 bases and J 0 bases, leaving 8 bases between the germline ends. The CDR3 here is CASSLTGTNTGELFF. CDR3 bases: TGCGCCAGCAGCTTAACAGGGACGAACACCGGGGAGCTGTTTTTT. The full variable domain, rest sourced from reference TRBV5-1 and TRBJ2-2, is KAGVTQTPRYLIKTRGQQVTLSCSPISGHRSVSWYQQTPGQGLQFLFEYFSETQRNKGNFPGRFSGRQFSNSRSEMNVSTLELGDSALYLCASSLTGTNTGELFFGEGSRLTVL.

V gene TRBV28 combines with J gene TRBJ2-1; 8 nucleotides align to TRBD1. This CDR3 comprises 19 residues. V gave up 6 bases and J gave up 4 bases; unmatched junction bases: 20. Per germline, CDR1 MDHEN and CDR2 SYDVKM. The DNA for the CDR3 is TGTGCCAGCAGGTCAAGGACAGGGCCCATCCCTGCGGGGTACAATGAGCAGTTCTTC. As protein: CASRSRTGPIPAGYNEQFF.